A selection of T cell receptor beta chains follows, all from one sample in a study of T cells after somatic rescue of genetic block. Clones were sequenced by immunoSEQ multiplex PCR, and TCRdb holds only the in-frame ones, with some missing. The sample yields tens of thousands of clones, under 95% seen once. Sequenced input: peripheral blood mononuclear cells (PBMCs). These receptors were collected from a man between 35 and 55 years old. CDR3s include the opening cysteine and the closing phenylalanine or tryptophan. Not all rows give a size; the values are once, few, many and, for expanded clones, a class.

once	TRBV7-3	16	TRBJ2-3	CASSLIGGDPLGTQYF
NA	TRBV4-2	15	TRBJ2-7	CASSGRDSSSYEQYF
NA	TRBV27	14	TRBJ1-1	CASSPRTGDTEAFF
few	TRBV15	14	TRBJ2-2	CATSSQQHTGELFF
NA	TRBV14	15	TRBJ2-4	CASSHEGGYKNIQYF
NA	TRBV7-2	13	TRBJ2-7	CASSLAPTYEQYF
NA	TRBV19	14	TRBJ2-7	CASSDRDRAYEQYF
NA	TRBV7-9	16	TRBJ2-2	CASSSPWLRETGELFF
once	TRBV28	20	TRBJ2-6	CASRRRATGGPSSGANVLTF
NA	TRBV19	10	TRBJ1-2	CAAGDYGYTF
NA	TRBV7-9	14	TRBJ1-6	CASSFSLLDSPLHF
once	TRBV12-5	13	TRBJ2-5	CASGRDRQETQYF
NA	TRBV4-1	15	TRBJ1-1	CASSQTLDRGTEAFF
NA	TRBV9	15	TRBJ2-7	CASSPSQDRLDEQYF
NA	TRBV10-1	16	TRBJ2-2	CASSSGLAGRTGELFF
NA	TRBV19	13	TRBJ1-4	CASRPTGIEKLFF
NA	TRBV28	13	TRBJ2-3	CAICCLDTDTQYF
NA	TRBV10-3	17	TRBJ2-2	CAISPGLLFANTGELFF
NA	TRBV18	14	TRBJ2-2	CASSPTANTGELFF
NA	TRBV5-1	14	TRBJ2-5	CASSLGTGEETQYF
NA	TRBV7-2	15	TRBJ2-2	CASSPGTRNTGELFF
NA	TRBV9	18	TRBJ1-6	CASSVEAGTVEYNSPLHF
NA	TRBV5-1	13	TRBJ2-5	CASSFVRQETQYF
NA	TRBV4-2	17	TRBJ1-3	CASSQGRQGSIGNTIYF
NA	TRBV10-1	13	TRBJ1-1	CASSESAQGRAFF
NA	TRBV4-1	16	TRBJ1-4	CASSQDLAATNEKLFF
NA	TRBV28	15	TRBJ1-5	CASSGGGGGNQPQHF
NA	TRBV11-2	15	TRBJ2-3	CASSHPGSVRDTQYF
NA	TRBV9	16	TRBJ2-7	CASSLRGDSSTSEQYF
NA	TRBV29-1	16	TRBJ2-7	CSVEVYSREYHYEQYF
NA	TRBV7-9	13	TRBJ2-7	CASSSPGTYEQYF
NA	TRBV2	14	TRBJ2-5	CASRAGSLQETQYF
NA	TRBV5-1	15	TRBJ1-6	CASSLAPEGNSPLHF